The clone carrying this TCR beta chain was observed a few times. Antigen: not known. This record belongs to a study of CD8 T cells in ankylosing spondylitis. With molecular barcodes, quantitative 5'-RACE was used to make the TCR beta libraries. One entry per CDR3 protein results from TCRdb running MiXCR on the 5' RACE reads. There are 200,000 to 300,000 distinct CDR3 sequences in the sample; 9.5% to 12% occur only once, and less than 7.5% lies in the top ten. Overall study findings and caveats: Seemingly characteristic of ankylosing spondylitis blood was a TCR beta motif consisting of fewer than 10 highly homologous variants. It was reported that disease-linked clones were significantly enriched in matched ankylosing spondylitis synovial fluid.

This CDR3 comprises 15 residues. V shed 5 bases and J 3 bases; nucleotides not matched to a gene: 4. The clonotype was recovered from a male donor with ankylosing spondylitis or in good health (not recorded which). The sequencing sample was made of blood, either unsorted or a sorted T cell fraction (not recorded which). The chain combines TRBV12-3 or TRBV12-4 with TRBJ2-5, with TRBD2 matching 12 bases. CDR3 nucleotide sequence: TGTGCCAGCAGTCAGACTAGCGGGAGAAAAGAGACCCAGTACTTC. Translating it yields CASSQTSGRKETQYF.